The 26 T cell receptor beta chains in this list originate from one sample, sequenced in a study of spatial heterogeneity in lung cancer (dated by TCRdb to between 2019 and 2020). Overall study results and their limits: The tumor nonsynonymous mutation count correlated with the number of expanded alpha and beta TCRs within the tumor.

In light of the paper, this sample's time point label describes: sample taken at primary tumor resection. No antigens are known for them. The library relied on 5' RACE. Sequencing used a NextSeq 500. TCRdb passed the public sequencing reads through fastp at Q25 and MiXCR, retaining productive beta sequences. CDR3 protein duplicates are merged, each entry listing the most common genes and DNA. For this sample the table gives some 11,000 distinct CDR3 sequences, of which 4% to 6% were detected only once. The ten largest make up under 15% of the sample. The starting material was lung tumor tissue, obtained at surgery. The receptors originated from a male donor with early-stage non-small cell lung cancer.

There are many counts of this clonotype. This chain links TRBV6-5 with TRBJ1-2; TRBD1 matches 7 bases. V trimming: 0 bases; J trimming: 4 bases; junction bases outside the gene matches: 2. CDR3 size: 14 residues. Germline V gene sequence: CDR1 MNHEY, CDR2 SVGAGI. CDR3 sequence: CASSYSRGPYGYTF. The CDR3 DNA reads as TGTGCCAGCAGTTACTCGAGGGGGCCCTATGGCTACACCTTC.

This clonotype was recorded at least ten times. V is TRBV6-1 and J is TRBJ2-3; D possibly corresponds to TRBD1 (5 bases). CDR3 length: 15 amino acids. The ends were cut back, 2 bases at V and 0 bases at J, with 9 bases in the middle. The germline CDR1 and CDR2 sequences are MNHNS and SASEGT. The CDR3 loop is CASSEKGISTDTQYF. CDR3 in DNA: TGTGCCAGCAGTGAAAAGGGGATTAGCACAGATACGCAGTATTTT.

This clonotype showed up many times. The V call is TRBV7-9, the J call TRBJ2-2; 7 bases are shared with TRBD1. The CDR3 sequence is 16 residues long. J gave up 7 bases and V 5 bases, and 13 bases lay outside the gene matches. The germline V gene has CDR1 SEHNR and CDR2 FQNEAQ (reference sequence). This chain's CDR3 is CASSPYRGLTGGELFF. In DNA, the CDR3 is TGTGCCAGCAGCCCCTATAGGGGGCTAACGGGCGGGGAGCTGTTTTTT.

This clonotype has a count of ten or more. V gene TRBV12-3 or TRBV12-4 combines with J gene TRBJ2-2, with 11 bases that match TRBD2. V shed 5 bases and J 4 bases; nucleotides not matched to a gene: 6. This CDR3 region has 16 residues. The CDR3 loop is CASSGSGLAGTGELFF. In nucleotides, the CDR3 is TGTGCCAGCAGTGGGAGTGGACTAGCGGGCACCGGGGAGCTGTTTTTT.

The genes are TRBV28 and TRBJ1-5; TRBD1 is a possible D gene (6 bases). Trimming removed 7 bases at V and 2 bases at J, with 12 bases between. This CDR3 contains 14 residues. CDR1 and CDR2 from the germline V gene are MDHEN and SYDVKM. The CDR3 region is CASILQGGNQPQHF. The CDR3 nucleotides read TGTGCCAGCATCCTACAGGGAGGCAATCAGCCCCAGCATTTT.

This clonotype was recorded at least ten times. In nucleotides, the CDR3 is TGTGCCAGCAGTGAGAGACAGGGCAATCAGCCCCAGCATTTT. Its protein is CASSERQGNQPQHF. The chain joins TRBV2 to TRBJ1-5, with D possibly being TRBD1 (6 bases). V lost 3 bases and J lost 2, with 8 bases in between. The CDR3 spans 14 residues. Germline assignment: CDR1 SNHLY and CDR2 FYNNEI.

The table lists this clonotype with a few counts. Written as DNA, the CDR3 is TGCAGTGCGTACGGGGACGAGGAGCTGTTTTTT. As protein: CSAYGDEELFF. This chain uses TRBV20-1 with TRBJ2-2; D assignment may be TRBD1 or TRBD2 (5 bases each). This CDR3 has 11 residues. Trimming removed 6 bases at V and 10 bases at J, with 12 bases between. The V gene's germline CDR1 is DFQATT and CDR2 SNEGSKA (reference sequence).

This clonotype is labeled as medium-sized. This rearrangement joins TRBV29-1 to TRBJ1-1; TRBD1 matches 7 bases. V shed 6 bases and J 1 base; nucleotides not matched to a gene: 2. Germline CDR1 and CDR2: SQVTM and ANQGSEA. The CDR3 contains 12 residues. The CDR3 bases are TGCAGCGTGGGACAGCCGAACACTGAAGCTTTCTTT. It specifies CSVGQPNTEAFF.

This clonotype was recorded many times. J is TRBJ2-3 and V is TRBV20-1; 9 bases match TRBD2. The V segment lost 4 bases and the J segment 1 base; nucleotides outside the gene matches: 6. The germline V gene encodes CDR1 DFQATT and CDR2 SNEGSKA (reference sequence). The CDR3 runs 15 residues. As DNA, the CDR3 is TGCAGTGCTATCCTGGCTAGCGGGGGCACAGATACGCAGTATTTT. This sequence encodes CSAILASGGTDTQYF.

This clonotype ranks as medium-sized. The chain carries TRBV6-1 and TRBJ1-2; no clear D gene. V gave up 2 bases and J gave up 2 bases, with 12 bases separating them. The germline CDR1 and CDR2 sequences are MNHNS and SASEGT. The CDR3 has 15 residues. The CDR3 loop is CASSELGQANYGYTF. The CDR3 nucleotides are TGTGCCAGCAGTGAACTGGGCCAGGCGAACTATGGCTACACCTTC.

This clonotype was recorded at least ten times. This chain connects TRBV12-3 or TRBV12-4 to TRBJ2-1; weak D call: TRBD2 (6 bases). This CDR3 has 16 residues. V shed 5 bases and J shed 2 bases, with 16 bases lying between them. The chain's CDR3 is CASSGGTPEAYNEQFF. The CDR3 DNA follows: TGTGCCAGCAGTGGCGGGACGCCCGAAGCCTACAATGAGCAGTTCTTC.

This clonotype was found many times. The rearrangement uses TRBV20-1 and TRBJ2-3; 9 nucleotides match TRBD2. Looked up from germline, CDR1 is DFQATT and CDR2 is SNEGSKA (reference sequence). CDR3 length equals 12 residues. CDR3 protein: CSGTSFPDTQYF. The CDR3 coding sequence is TGCAGCGGGACTAGCTTCCCAGATACGCAGTATTTT.

This clonotype has more than one count but fewer than ten. The chain links TRBV19 to TRBJ1-3; 7 nucleotides match TRBD1. Germline-derived CDR1 and CDR2 are LNHDA and SQIVND (reference sequence). V trimming: 3 bases; J trimming: 2 bases; junction bases outside the gene matches: 4. CDR3 length: 15 amino acids. Written as DNA, the CDR3 is TGTGCCAGTAGTATGGGCAGGGGGGCTGGAAACACCATATATTTT. Residues: CASSMGRGAGNTIYF.

This clonotype was detected ten times or more. The chain employs TRBV12-3 or TRBV12-4 and TRBJ2-7; 7 nucleotides line up with TRBD2. The CDR3 is made up of 15 amino acids. Losses at the gene ends were 0 bases for V and 0 bases for J; bases not matched to a gene: 2. The CDR3 DNA reads as TGTGCCAGCAGTTTAGCGGGAGGGCGCTCCTACGAGCAGTACTTC. Amino acids: CASSLAGGRSYEQYF.

This clonotype was seen many times. CDR3 region: CASSYVGGSPNSPLHF. In nucleotides, the CDR3 is TGTGCCAGCAGTTACGTTGGAGGGTCTCCAAATTCACCCCTCCACTTT. The chain is built from TRBV6-2 or TRBV6-3 and TRBJ1-6; D unresolved. CDR1 is MNHEY, CDR2 SVGEGT, per germline. The V end lost 2 bases, the J end lost 7 bases, and 15 bases lay between the germline ends. CDR3 length equals 16 residues.

This clonotype was seen repeatedly, ten times or more. This chain connects TRBV18 to TRBJ2-2; D ambiguous. V was cut by 3 bases and J by 1 base, with 12 bases left in between. This CDR3 is 16 amino acids long. The germline CDR1 and CDR2 sequences are KGHSH and LQKENI. CDR3 in DNA: TGTGCCAGCTCACCCCCGTTTTGGCAGAACACCGGGGAGCTGTTTTTT. Translated: CASSPPFWQNTGELFF.

This clonotype was observed at least ten times. The V and J genes are TRBV28 and TRBJ1-6; D gene ambiguous. Germline V gene lookup returns CDR1 MDHEN and CDR2 SYDVKM. CDR3 size: 17 residues. Trimming left V 3 bases short and J 3 bases short, with 15 bases between. CDR3 in amino acids: CASSLQDGPFYNSPLHF. CDR3 DNA: TGTGCCAGCAGTTTGCAGGACGGACCTTTCTATAATTCACCCCTCCACTTT. Combining the CDR3 with reference TRBV28 and TRBJ1-6 gives the whole variable domain DVKVTQSSRYLVKRTGEKVFLECVQDMDHENMFWYRQDPGLGLRLIYFSYDVKMKEKGDIPEGYSVSREKKERFSLILESASTNQTSMYLCASSLQDGPFYNSPLHFGNGTRLTVT.

There are many counts of this clonotype. The chain links TRBV2 to TRBJ2-7; 8 bases line up with TRBD1. J was trimmed by 3 bases and V by 5 bases; bases with no gene match: 6. CDR1 is SNHLY and CDR2 is FYNNEI in the germline V gene. The CDR3 loop spans 14 amino acids. The CDR3 DNA follows: TGTGCCAGCAGTTCCGGGACAGGCTACTACGAGCAGTACTTC. It encodes CASSSGTGYYEQYF.

This clonotype was counted at least ten times. V and J are TRBV3-1 and TRBJ2-2; 9 nucleotides line up with TRBD1. In germline, CDR1 is LGHDT, CDR2 YNNKEL (reference sequence). V gave up 3 bases and J gave up 4 bases; unmatched junction bases: 0. CDR3 size: 14 residues. CDR3 residues: CASSQDRGTGELFF. The CDR3 DNA reads as TGTGCCAGCAGCCAGGACAGGGGCACCGGGGAGCTGTTTTTT.

This clonotype was seen many times. The CDR3 loop is CASSYSKGQGYNEQFF. DNA for the CDR3: TGTGCCAGCAGTTACTCGAAAGGTCAGGGGTACAATGAGCAGTTCTTC. The chain links TRBV6-2 or TRBV6-3 to TRBJ2-1; perhaps TRBD1 as D (6 bases). Trimming cost V 0 bases and J 4 bases, with 13 bases left between them. CDR1 is MNHEY and CDR2 is SVGEGT in the germline V gene. The CDR3 sequence is 16 residues long.

In its sample, this clonotype is large (0.1 to 1%). The chain recombines TRBV12-3 or TRBV12-4 with TRBJ1-3; no definite D call. CDR3 length equals 12 residues. Between the trimmed V and J ends, which lost 6 bases and 6 bases, there was a span of 9 bases. CDR3 protein: CASSPGSNTIYF. In nucleotides, the CDR3 is TGTGCCAGCAGCCCTGGCTCAAACACCATATATTTT.

This clonotype was counted ten times or more. The chain recombines TRBV18 with TRBJ2-1, with a weak D call TRBD1 (6 bases). Germline CDR1 reads KGHSH; CDR2 reads LQKENI. The CDR3 runs 15 residues. V lost 6 bases, J lost 7 bases, and 19 bases lay in between. CDR3 nucleotide sequence: TGTGCCAGCTCCCTGGCTGGGGGCTTTCGGAATGAGCAGTTCTTC. Amino acid sequence: CASSLAGGFRNEQFF. The full variable domain, with the rest looked up from reference TRBV18 and TRBJ2-1, is NAGVMQNPRHLVRRRGQEARLRCSPMKGHSHVYWYRQLPEEGLKFMVYLQKENIIDESGMPKERFSAEFPKEGPSILRIQQVVRGDSAAYFCASSLAGGFRNEQFFGPGTRLTVL.

This clonotype was observed a handful of times. The genes are TRBV5-1 and TRBJ2-1; the D gene is possibly TRBD1 (5 bases). V lost 0 bases to trimming and J lost 1 base, with 8 bases between them. The CDR3 sequence is 15 residues long. The germline V gene encodes CDR1 SGHRS and CDR2 YFSETQ. The CDR3 DNA reads as TGCGCCAGCAGCTTGGTGCAGGGATCCTACAATGAGCAGTTCTTC. Amino acids: CASSLVQGSYNEQFF.

There are many counts of this clonotype. The genes are TRBV25-1 and TRBJ2-2; D gene unclear. V was shortened by 1 base and J by 1 base, with 10 bases between the two germline ends. The germline V gene encodes CDR1 MGHDK and CDR2 SYGVNS. The CDR3 totals 16 residues. The CDR3 region has the DNA TGTGCCAGCAGTGAATGGTGGACGGGGAACACCGGGGAGCTGTTTTTT. It is translated as CASSEWWTGNTGELFF.

This clonotype rates as medium-sized. The J gene is TRBJ1-2, the V gene TRBV6-6; D unclear. This CDR3 contains 15 residues. The V end lost 0 bases, the J end lost 4 bases, and 12 bases lay between the germline ends. In germline, CDR1 is MNHNY, CDR2 SVGAGI (reference sequence). The CDR3 nucleotides read TGTGCCAGCAGTTACTCTATTTGGGTATTCTATGGCTACACCTTC. Amino acids: CASSYSIWVFYGYTF.

This clonotype ranks as medium-sized (0.01 to 0.1%). The V call is TRBV12-3 or TRBV12-4, the J call TRBJ1-2; D call uncertain. The CDR3 loop spans 14 amino acids. V was pared by 6 bases and J by 0 bases, with 11 bases between. The CDR3 here is CASSTGAANYGYTF. In DNA, the CDR3 is TGTGCCAGCAGCACGGGCGCAGCTAACTATGGCTACACCTTC.